The present T cell receptor beta chain was sequenced within a study of blood T cell repertoires in COVID-19. The wider study: From the United States, Italy and Spain came samples of acute and convalescent COVID-19. The analysed material was cDNA or gDNA that came from T cells, B-cell-depleted T cells, or PBMCs.

In the authors' methods: How many nucleated cells were present was estimated from reference gene primer amplification. Data came from immunoSEQ multiplex PCR; TCRdb stores just in-frame clones and leaves some out. V and J calls and clone size follow that table, whereas D and trimming were derived from the DNA. The data hold around 250,000 clones, with around four fifths observed a single time. The TCR comes from a man older than 75 with acute or convalescent COVID-19. Input material: peripheral blood.

The CDR3 DNA is TGTGCCAGCAGTTACGACAGGATGGGGCAGCCCCAGCATTTT. Translating it yields CASSYDRMGQPQHF. J is TRBJ1-5 and V is TRBV6-2 or TRBV6-3; possible D gene TRBD1, 6 bases. This CDR3 is 14 amino acids long. Trimming removed 2 bases from V and 7 bases from J, with 12 bases in between. From germline, CDR1 is MNHEY and CDR2 SVGEGT.